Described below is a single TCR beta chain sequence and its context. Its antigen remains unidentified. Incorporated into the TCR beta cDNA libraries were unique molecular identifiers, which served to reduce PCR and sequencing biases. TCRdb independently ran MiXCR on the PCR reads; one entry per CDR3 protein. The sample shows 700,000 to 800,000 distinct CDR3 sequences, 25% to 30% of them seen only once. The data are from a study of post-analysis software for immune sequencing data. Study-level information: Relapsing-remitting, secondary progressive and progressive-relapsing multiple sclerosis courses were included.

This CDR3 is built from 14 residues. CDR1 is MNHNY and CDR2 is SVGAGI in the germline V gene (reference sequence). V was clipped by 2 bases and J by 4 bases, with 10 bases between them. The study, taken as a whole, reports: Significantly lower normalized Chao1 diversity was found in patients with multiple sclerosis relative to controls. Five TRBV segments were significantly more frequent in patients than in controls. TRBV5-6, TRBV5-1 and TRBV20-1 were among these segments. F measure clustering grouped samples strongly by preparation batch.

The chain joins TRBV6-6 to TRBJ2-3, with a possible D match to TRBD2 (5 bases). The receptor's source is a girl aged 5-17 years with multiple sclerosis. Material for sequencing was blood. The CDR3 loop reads CASSYREPSDTQYF. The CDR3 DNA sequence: TGTGCCAGCAGTTACCGGGAACCCTCAGATACGCAGTATTTT.